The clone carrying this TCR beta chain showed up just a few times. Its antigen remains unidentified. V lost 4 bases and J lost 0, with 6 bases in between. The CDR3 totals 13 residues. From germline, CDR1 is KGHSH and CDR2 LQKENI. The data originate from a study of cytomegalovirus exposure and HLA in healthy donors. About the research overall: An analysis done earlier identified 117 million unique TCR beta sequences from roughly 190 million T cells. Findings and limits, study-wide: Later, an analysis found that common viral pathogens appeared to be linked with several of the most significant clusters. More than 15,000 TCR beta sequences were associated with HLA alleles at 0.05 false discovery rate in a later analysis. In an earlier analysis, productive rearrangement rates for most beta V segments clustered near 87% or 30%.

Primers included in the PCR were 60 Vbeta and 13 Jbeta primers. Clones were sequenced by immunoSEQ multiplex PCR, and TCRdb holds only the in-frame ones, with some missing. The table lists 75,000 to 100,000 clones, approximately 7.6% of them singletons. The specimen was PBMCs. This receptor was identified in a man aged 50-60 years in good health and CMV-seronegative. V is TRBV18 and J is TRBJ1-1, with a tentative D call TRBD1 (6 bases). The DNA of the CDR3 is TGTGCCAGCTCACGGGACATGAACACTGAAGCTTTCTTT. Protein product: CASSRDMNTEAFF. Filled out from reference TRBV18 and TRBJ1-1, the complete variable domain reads NAGVMQNPRHLVRRRGQEARLRCSPMKGHSHVYWYRQLPEEGLKFMVYLQKENIIDESGMPKERFSAEFPKEGPSILRIQQVVRGDSAAYFCASSRDMNTEAFFGQGTRLTVV.